Shown below are 24 T cell receptor delta chains from a single sample sequenced in a study of gamma-delta T cells after stem cell transplantation. TCRdb reprocessed the RT-PCR reads using CATT. Here the sample spans roughly 3,100 delta-chain clones, less than 2.5% being singletons. Sequencing was carried out using gamma-delta T cells. The receptors come from a human donor. It is not recorded whose cells these are; they may come from a transplant donor.

The gene calls are TRDV3 and TRDJ1, with 13 positions matching TRDD3. Germline values: CDR1 TVYSNPD, CDR2 GDNSRS (reference sequence). V gave up 1 base and J gave up 0 bases; unmatched junction bases: 38. This CDR3 comprises 27 residues. The CDR3 coding sequence is TGTGCCTTTAATTCCTTCCTACCCTTTCTGGGCAACTGGGGGATACGGGTGAATTGGGGGTACACCGATAAACTCATCTTT. It encodes CAFNSFLPFLGNWGIRVNWGYTDKLIF. The variable domain in full, completed from reference TRDV3 and TRDJ1, reads CDKVTQSSPDQTVASGSEVVLLCTYDTVYSNPDLFWYRIRPDYSFQFVFYGDNSRSEGADFTQGRFSVKHILTQKAFHLVISPVRTEDSATYYCAFNSFLPFLGNWGIRVNWGYTDKLIFGKGTRVTVEP.

This clone is labeled medium-sized. The chain uses TRDV2 and TRDJ1, with TRDD3 matching over 9 bases. CDR1 GEAIGNYY and CDR2 EKD come from the germline V gene. Germline trimming cut 0 bases from V and 1 base from J; bases unmatched to any gene: 29. This CDR3 contains 24 residues. The CDR3 protein is CACDTVLSKVAGDTGNRGTDKLIF. The CDR3 DNA sequence: TGTGCCTGTGACACCGTCCTCTCTAAAGTAGCGGGGGATACAGGAAATCGAGGCACCGATAAACTCATCTTT.

This clone is medium-sized by share. CDR3 sequence: CACDVLGDGADKLIF. The DNA for the CDR3 is TGTGCCTGTGACGTACTGGGGGATGGAGCCGATAAACTCATCTTT. This rearrangement joins TRDV2 to TRDJ1; 10 bases fit TRDD3. Germline CDR1 GEAIGNYY, CDR2 EKD. Trimming removed 3 bases from V and 3 bases from J; junction bases left unmatched: 6. The CDR3 spans 15 residues.

About this clone itself: Since a much larger clone is just one base distant, this may be a read error. The rearrangement links TRDV2 to TRDJ1; 10 bases are a match to TRDD3. CDR1 and CDR2 (germline): GEAIGNYY, EKD. This CDR3 is 23 amino acids long. The CDR3, as DNA: TGTGCCCGTGACACCCTGGCGCCTACGTCGCCTTTACTGGGGGATCAGGGGGCCGATAAACTCATCTTT. Amino acid sequence: CARDTLAPTSPLLGDQGADKLIF.

Details on this clone: TCRdb has a much larger clone's protein, which differs at residue 3 from the translation of this DNA, likely because of a read error; what is shown is the protein translated from the DNA. The chain has TRDV2 and TRDJ1; D remains unclear. This CDR3 is built from 14 residues. CDR1 and CDR2 (germline): GEAIGNYY, EKD. The CDR3 DNA is TGTGCCCGTGACACTTTATCTCAGGGGGATAAACTCATCTTT. The encoded protein is CARDTLSQGDKLIF.

In this sample, this clone is medium-sized. V gene TRDV2 combines with J gene TRDJ1; TRDD2 aligns across 7 bases. The CDR3 is 18 amino acids. Germline CDR1 is GEAIGNYY and CDR2 is EKD. With V trimmed by 5 bases and J by 7 bases, 24 bases remained unmatched. DNA of the CDR3: TGTGCCTGTGGCAGCGTTCCTACCGTACCTCCCCACCGGGGTAAACTCATCTTT. Translation: CACGSVPTVPPHRGKLIF.

This clone showed up just a few times. The TCRdb protein, from a much larger clone, departs from this DNA's translation at residue 6, likely by read error; the protein shown derives from the DNA. This chain uses TRDV2 with TRDJ1; 10 bases are shared with TRDD3. The ends lost 2 bases at V and 5 bases at J; junction bases unmatched: 16. The CDR3 consists of 18 residues. The germline gives CDR1 GEAIGNYY, CDR2 EKD. CDR3 sequence reads: CACDRIPTGGFDLDKLIF. CDR3 coding DNA: TGTGCCTGTGACAGAATCCCTACTGGGGGATTTGACTTGGATAAACTCATCTTT.

This clone is labeled as medium-sized. The chain is built from TRDV2 and TRDJ1; a weak D match, TRDD3 (6 bases). The germline CDR1 and CDR2 sequences are GEAIGNYY and EKD. The CDR3 runs 15 residues. Trimming pared 0 bases from V and 3 bases from J, leaving 13 bases between. The CDR3 reads CACDTVGGVSDKLIF. The CDR3 bases are TGTGCCTGTGACACCGTGGGGGGAGTTTCCGATAAACTCATCTTT.

This clone was found a few times. The protein recorded in TCRdb does not match the translated DNA at residue 5; the protein presented here comes from translating the DNA. The CDR3 nucleotides read TGTGCCTGTGACGCCCTTACTGGGGGATACGTCTACACCGATAAACTCATCTTT. Translation: CACDALTGGYVYTDKLIF. The chain is built from TRDV2 and TRDJ1, with TRDD3 matching over 13 bases. Looked up from germline, CDR1 is GEAIGNYY and CDR2 is EKD. With V trimmed by 3 bases and J by 0 bases, 9 bases remained unmatched. This CDR3 comprises 18 residues.

This chain links TRDV2 with TRDJ1; TRDD3 matches 10 bases. V was pared by 2 bases and J by 2 bases, with 16 bases of the junction left unmatched. The CDR3 has 19 amino acids. Germline loops: CDR1 GEAIGNYY, CDR2 EKD. The CDR3 nucleotides read TGTGCCTGTGACAGCCTTGACTTTCCTACACTGGGGGATACCGATAAACTCATCTTT. This sequence encodes CACDSLDFPTLGDTDKLIF.

Only a few counts were recorded for this clone. A far larger clone is off by one base, so a read error is likely. The chain recombines TRDV2 with TRDJ1, with 8 bases identical to TRDD3. V gave up 3 bases and J gave up 0 bases; unmatched junction bases: 5. This CDR3 contains 15 residues. Germline V gives CDR1 GEAIGNYY, CDR2 EKD. The CDR3 sequence: CACDPLGGYTDKLIF. The CDR3 nucleotides read TGTGCCTGTGACCCACTGGGGGGGTACACCGATAAACTCATCTTT.

This clone was counted a few times. A far larger clone is only one base removed, so a read error is likely. In the same sample, other DNA sequences code for this CDR3. The rearrangement links TRDV2 to TRDJ1; 12 bases are a match to TRDD3. The CDR3 runs to 17 residues. Germline V gene data show CDR1 as GEAIGNYY and CDR2 as EKD. V was pared by 3 bases and J by 4 bases, with 11 bases of the junction left unmatched. CDR3 residues: CACDELGDTQRNDKLIF. DNA of the CDR3: TGTGCCTGTGACGAGCTGGGGGATACGCAACGAAACGATAAACTCATCTTT.

This clone has more than one count but fewer than ten. The chain couples TRDV1 to TRDJ1, with 7 positions matching TRDD3. The CDR3 runs 20 residues. CDR1 is TSWWSYY and CDR2 is QGS in the germline V gene. The J segment lost 0 bases and the V segment lost 4 bases, leaving 20 bases of the junction unmatched. CDR3 region: CALGGLALGMDTEYTDKLIF. The CDR3 coding sequence is TGTGCTCTTGGGGGGCTAGCCCTGGGTATGGATACGGAGTACACCGATAAACTCATCTTT.

This clone is large by share. This CDR3 is also generated by other DNA sequences in the sample. The rearrangement uses TRDV2 and TRDJ1; 9 nucleotides align to TRDD3. The J segment lost 7 bases and the V segment lost 3 bases, leaving 14 bases of the junction unmatched. Germline V gene sequence: CDR1 GEAIGNYY, CDR2 EKD. The CDR3 is made up of 16 amino acids. For the CDR3, the DNA is TGTGCCTGTGACGGACTGGGGGAATGGTTACGTGGTAAACTCATCTTT. It specifies CACDGLGEWLRGKLIF.

About this clone itself: This clone may be a read error of a much larger clone one base away. The chain carries TRDV2 and TRDJ1, with TRDD3 matching 7 bases. This CDR3 contains 15 residues. Germline trimming cut 4 bases from V and 1 base from J; bases unmatched to any gene: 8. The germline V gene has CDR1 GEAIGNYY and CDR2 EKD. This CDR3 reads CACELLGNPTDKLIF. The CDR3 DNA reads TGTGCCTGTGAGTTACTGGGGAATCCCACCGATAAACTCATCTTT.

Of note for this clone: TCRdb shows a much larger clone's protein in place of this DNA's translation, and the two differ at residue 4, likely through a read error; the protein shown is translated from the DNA. The genes are TRDV2 and TRDJ1; 8 positions agree with TRDD3. The CDR3 length is 18 residues. Germline CDR1 is GEAIGNYY and CDR2 is EKD. CDR3 protein: CACGTVGRVGDPRRGLIF. CDR3 sequence (DNA): TGTGCCTGTGGCACCGTTGGCAGGGTGGGGGATCCCCGGAGAGGACTCATCTTT.

This clone appeared a few times. With a far larger clone one base away, a read error is the likely cause. This CDR3 is also generated by other DNA sequences in the sample. The V call is TRDV2, the J call TRDJ1; the D gene is possibly TRDD2 (5 bases). Germline V gene data show CDR1 as GEAIGNYY and CDR2 as EKD. This CDR3 has 16 residues. This CDR3 is CACDTLTLQNTDKLIF. DNA for the CDR3: TGTGCCTGTGACACCCTTACCCTTCAAAACACCGATAAACTCATTTTT.

This clone was recorded a few times. TCRdb's protein, taken from a much larger clone, differs from this DNA's translation at residue 5, likely owing to a read error; the protein displayed comes from the DNA. J is TRDJ1 and V is TRDV2, with TRDD3 matching 9 bases. With V trimmed by 2 bases and J by 0 bases, 9 bases remained unmatched. The CDR3 is 17 amino acids. Looked up from germline, CDR1 is GEAIGNYY and CDR2 is EKD. In nucleotides, the CDR3 is TGTGCCTGTGACAGAGTACTGGGGGACCTAAACACCGATAAACTCATCTTT. It is translated as CACDRVLGDLNTDKLIF.

This clone was picked up a small number of times. It differs at one base from a far larger clone, so likely a read error. Within the sample, other DNA sequences also encode this same CDR3. CDR3 sequence: CALGELGSRLAPLTAQLFF. The DNA for the CDR3 is TGTGCTCTTGGGGAGCTGGGCAGCCGTCTGGCTCCCCTGACAGCACAACTCTTCTTT. V is TRDV1 and J is TRDJ2, with TRDD3 as a possible D gene (5 bases). CDR3 size: 19 residues. V was cut by 3 bases and J by 3 bases, with 23 bases left in between. Germline CDR1 reads TSWWSYY; CDR2 reads QGS.

About this clone: A read error is the likely source, as a far larger clone sits one nucleotide away. Other DNA sequences of this sample code for an identical CDR3. The chain joins TRDV2 to TRDJ1; the D is unclear. The CDR3 length is 16 residues. The germline gives CDR1 GEAIGNYY, CDR2 EKD. With 3 bases removed from V and 2 bases from J, the gap between germline ends came to 18 bases. For the CDR3, the DNA is TGTGCCTGTGACCCCTTGCAGGGGCCGTATACCGATAAACTCATCTTT. The encoded protein is CACDPLQGPYTDKLIF.

Note on this clone: A much bigger clone sits one base away, suggesting this may be a read error. The gene calls are TRDV2 and TRDJ1, with TRDD3 matching 13 bases. Germline loops: CDR1 GEAIGNYY, CDR2 EKD. The length of the CDR3 is 25 residues. The CDR3 here is CACDSLPTPRTGGYAIGEYTDKPIF. In DNA form, the CDR3 reads TGTGCCTGTGACTCCCTTCCTACTCCTCGTACTGGGGGATACGCGATTGGGGAATACACCGATAAACCCATCTTT.

Sample share makes this clone medium-sized. The CDR3 region is CACDRIRILGDTGGHHELIF. Here the CDR3 DNA reads TGTGCCTGTGACCGGATTCGTATACTGGGGGATACTGGGGGCCATCACGAACTCATCTTT. V is TRDV2 and J is TRDJ1, with TRDD3 identical over 12 bases. The CDR3 has 20 amino acids. Germline V CDR1 and CDR2: GEAIGNYY, EKD. With 3 bases clipped from V and 9 bases from J, the junction kept 25 bases outside the gene matches.

This clone rates as medium-sized. The J gene is TRDJ3, the V gene TRDV2; 11 nucleotides agree with TRDD3. After removal of 3 bases from V and 0 bases from J, the junction contained 15 bases not matched to a gene. The CDR3 extends over 22 amino acids. Per germline, CDR1 GEAIGNYY and CDR2 EKD. CDR3 DNA sequence: TGTGCCTGTGACCCAGCATCTGGGGGATACCCTAATAGCTCCTGGGACACCCGACAGATGTTTTTC. It codes for CACDPASGGYPNSSWDTRQMFF.

This clone has a handful of counts. The protein TCRdb lists belongs to a much larger clone and differs from this DNA's translation at residue 12, which points to a read error; the protein shown is made from the DNA. J is TRDJ1 and V is TRDV2; 8 nucleotides agree with TRDD2. The CDR3 is made up of 19 amino acids. V shed 0 bases, J shed 0 bases, and the junction held 14 bases outside the gene matches. Germline values: CDR1 GEAIGNYY, CDR2 EKD. The CDR3 nucleotides are TGTGCCTGTGACACCGTCTTCCTACCAGACTGGTCGCACACCGATAAACTCATCTTT. It translates to CACDTVFLPDWSHTDKLIF.